These 27 T cell receptor beta chains came from one sample sequenced in a study of cytomegalovirus exposure and HLA in healthy donors. The PCR employed 60 Vbeta primers together with 13 Jbeta primers. Profiling relied on immunoSEQ multiplex PCR, and the TCRdb table lists in-frame clones only, not all of them. The sample shows about 85,000 clones, about 80% of them seen only once. Source material: PBMCs. These receptors all stem from a man aged 45-65 years in good health and CMV-seropositive.

The chain couples TRBV5-6 to TRBJ1-5; D perhaps matches TRBD1 (6 bases). Germline CDR1 SGHDT, CDR2 YYEEEE. This CDR3 contains 15 residues. Deletions cut 3 bases from V and 4 bases from J, with 14 bases between. The chain's CDR3 is CASSWGQVLNQPQHF. Written as DNA, the CDR3 is TGTGCCAGCAGCTGGGGGCAGGTATTGAATCAGCCCCAGCATTTT.

The chain has TRBV5-8 and TRBJ1-2; the D gene is possibly TRBD1 (6 bases). Trimming removed 4 bases at V and 5 bases at J, with 18 bases between. CDR3 length: 15 amino acids. CDR1 and CDR2 (germline): SGHTS, YDEGEE. The CDR3 protein is CASSPFSGDFYGYTF. CDR3 in DNA: TGTGCCAGCAGCCCCTTTTCAGGGGATTTTTATGGCTACACCTTC.

In this sample, this clone turned up once. The chain recombines TRBV11-3 with TRBJ2-1; D gene ambiguous. With 1 base removed from V and 5 bases from J, the gap between germline ends came to 9 bases. The CDR3 sequence is 14 residues long. Germline CDR1 is SGHNT and CDR2 is YENEEA. CDR3 coding DNA: TGTGCCAGCAGCTTAGCATTTGGCAACAATGAGCAGTTCTTC. It specifies CASSLAFGNNEQFF.

With respect to this clone: This sample also contains other DNA sequences that code for the same CDR3. The chain couples TRBV5-1 to TRBJ2-3; TRBD2 agrees at 8 bases. The CDR3 contains 14 residues. From germline, CDR1 is SGHRS and CDR2 YFSETQ. V lost 3 bases and J lost 3; bases outside the gene matches: 3. CDR3: CASSSSGGTDTQYF. CDR3 nucleotides: TGCGCCAGCAGCTCGTCGGGGGGGACAGATACGCAGTATTTT.

V usage is TRBV6-4 and J usage is TRBJ2-6; 8 nucleotides match TRBD1. V dropped 6 bases and J dropped 4; count of bases not matched to a gene: 11. The CDR3 runs 17 residues. Germline V lookup: CDR1 MRHNA, CDR2 SNTAGT. The CDR3 here is CASSRETGAGGANVLTF. CDR3 in DNA: TGTGCCAGCAGCCGAGAGACAGGGGCAGGAGGGGCCAACGTCCTGACTTTC.

The chain is built from TRBV5-6 and TRBJ2-6, with 7 bases identical to TRBD2. Trimming removed 3 bases from V and 12 bases from J; junction bases left unmatched: 0. The length of the CDR3 is 11 residues. Germline values: CDR1 SGHDT, CDR2 YYEEEE. The CDR3 loop reads CASSWGGVLTF. For the CDR3, the DNA is TGTGCCAGCAGCTGGGGGGGCGTCCTGACTTTC.

This clone was detected only a few times. The rearrangement uses TRBV4-2 and TRBJ2-3, with 8 bases identical to TRBD2. The CDR3 covers 16 residues. The germline gives CDR1 LGHNA, CDR2 YNFKEQ. V dropped 0 bases and J dropped 3; count of bases not matched to a gene: 5. CDR3 loop: CASSQDAASGTDTQYF. Here the CDR3 DNA reads TGTGCCAGCAGCCAAGATGCGGCTAGCGGGACAGATACGCAGTATTTT.

The chain carries TRBV6-6 and TRBJ1-3; 7 bases match TRBD1. This CDR3 contains 16 residues. Losses at the gene ends were 1 base for V and 4 bases for J; bases not matched to a gene: 7. Germline V gene sequence: CDR1 MNHNY, CDR2 SVGAGI (reference sequence). CDR3 sequence: CASSYFAGTDGNTIYF. The CDR3 DNA sequence: TGTGCCAGCAGTTACTTCGCGGGGACAGACGGAAACACCATATATTTT.

V is TRBV19 and J is TRBJ1-1; 7 positions match TRBD1. Germline loops: CDR1 LNHDA, CDR2 SQIVND (reference sequence). The J segment lost 3 bases and the V segment lost 5 bases, leaving 6 bases of the junction unmatched. The CDR3 extends over 14 amino acids. The CDR3 loop reads CASSATTGYTEAFF. The CDR3 DNA sequence: TGTGCCAGTAGTGCCACGACAGGGTACACTGAAGCTTTCTTT. The full variable domain, its missing parts supplied by reference TRBV19 and TRBJ1-1, is DGGITQSPKYLFRKEGQNVTLSCEQNLNHDAMYWYRQDPGQGLRLIYYSQIVNDFQKGDIAEGYSVSREKKESFPLTVTSAQKNPTAFYLCASSATTGYTEAFFGQGTRLTVV.

This chain connects TRBV20-1 to TRBJ2-5; perhaps TRBD2 as D (6 bases). This CDR3 is 11 amino acids long. V lost 7 bases, J lost 5 bases, and 11 bases lay in between. CDR1 and CDR2 (germline): DFQATT, SNEGSKA (reference sequence). This CDR3 is CSVAGRETQYF. CDR3 in DNA: TGCAGTGTCGCGGGAAGGGAGACCCAGTACTTC.

The chain has TRBV30 and TRBJ1-2; 7 nucleotides line up with TRBD1. The CDR3 is 12 residues long. The V segment lost 2 bases and the J segment 13 bases; nucleotides outside the gene matches: 10. CDR1 is GTSNPN and CDR2 is SVGIG in the germline V gene (reference sequence). The CDR3 reads CAWSTAGTAGTF. The CDR3 bases are TGTGCCTGGAGTACAGCCGGGACAGCGGGCACCTTC.

The gene calls are TRBV6-1 and TRBJ1-1; a weak D match, TRBD1 (5 bases). The V gene's germline CDR1 is MNHNS and CDR2 SASEGT. This CDR3 spans 13 amino acids. V lost 10 bases to trimming and J lost 5 bases, with 17 bases between them. CDR3: CATRIEDRTEAFF. The CDR3 bases are TGTGCCACCCGAATAGAAGACAGAACTGAAGCTTTCTTT.

This chain connects TRBV16 to TRBJ1-2; D is possibly TRBD1 (6 bases). Trimming cost V 6 bases and J 4 bases, with 9 bases left between them. Per the germline V gene, CDR1 is KGHSY and CDR2 is FQNENV. This CDR3 has 12 residues. CDR3 region: CASSQDSYGYTF. CDR3 DNA sequence: TGTGCCAGCAGTCAGGACAGCTATGGCTACACCTTC.

The J gene is TRBJ1-2, the V gene TRBV19, with 8 bases matching TRBD1. CDR3 size: 15 residues. V trimming: 5 bases; J trimming: 8 bases; junction bases outside the gene matches: 13. CDR1 and CDR2 from the germline V gene are LNHDA and SQIVND (reference sequence). CDR3 sequence: CASSARQGQFGGYTF. CDR3 DNA: TGTGCCAGTAGTGCCCGACAGGGGCAATTTGGCGGCTACACCTTC.

The V call is TRBV5-1, the J call TRBJ2-5; possible D gene TRBD1, 5 bases. CDR3 length equals 13 residues. V gave up 2 bases and J gave up 5 bases, with 10 bases separating them. CDR1 SGHRS and CDR2 YFSETQ come from the germline V gene. The CDR3 coding sequence is TGCGCCAGCAGCTTCAGGGTGGATGAGACCCAGTACTTC. As protein: CASSFRVDETQYF.

V is TRBV4-3 and J is TRBJ2-7, with a possible D match to TRBD1 (5 bases). This CDR3 is 15 amino acids long. CDR1 LGHNA and CDR2 YSLEER come from the germline V gene. Trimming shortened V by 0 bases and J by 7 bases, and 16 bases separated the two germline ends. CDR3 sequence: CASSQEYRPVGEQYF. The CDR3 nucleotides read TGCGCCAGCAGCCAAGAATACAGGCCGGTGGGAGAGCAGTACTTC.

CDR3 amino acids: CASSPSGDVNTEAFF. As DNA, the CDR3 is TGCGCCAGCAGCCCGTCGGGAGACGTTAACACTGAAGCTTTCTTT. This rearrangement joins TRBV5-1 to TRBJ1-1, with D unresolved. The CDR3 is made up of 15 amino acids. V gave up 4 bases and J gave up 2 bases, with 15 bases separating them. The germline gives CDR1 SGHRS, CDR2 YFSETQ.

The V gene is TRBV19, the J gene TRBJ2-7, with D tentatively TRBD2 (6 bases). The ends were cut back, 3 bases at V and 5 bases at J, with 11 bases in the middle. The CDR3 length is 13 residues. CDR1 is LNHDA and CDR2 is SQIVND in the germline V gene (reference sequence). The CDR3 loop reads CASSMGLANEQYF. Here the CDR3 DNA reads TGTGCCAGTAGTATGGGGCTAGCGAACGAGCAGTACTTC.

This clone came up a few times. The V call is TRBV5-1, the J call TRBJ2-7; D is ambiguous. CDR1 is SGHRS and CDR2 is YFSETQ in the germline V gene. There are 14 residues in the CDR3. V lost 0 bases and J 6 bases, leaving 13 bases between the germline ends. The CDR3 region is CASSLEADRGEQYF. In DNA, the CDR3 is TGCGCCAGCAGCTTGGAAGCTGACCGCGGCGAGCAGTACTTC.

V is TRBV18 and J is TRBJ2-7, with 9 bases identical to TRBD2. In germline, CDR1 is KGHSH, CDR2 LQKENI. The CDR3 totals 15 residues. J was trimmed by 3 bases and V by 2 bases; bases with no gene match: 5. In DNA form, the CDR3 reads TGTGCCAGCTCACCAGTGAGCGGGAGGAGCTACGAGCAGTACTTC. Encoded protein: CASSPVSGRSYEQYF.

The chain couples TRBV6-1 to TRBJ2-5, with unresolved D. V was trimmed by 3 bases and J by 3 bases, leaving 5 bases between them. Germline-derived CDR1 and CDR2 are MNHNS and SASEGT. The CDR3 is 12 amino acids. CDR3 DNA: TGTGCCAGCAGTGATTTCGAAGAGACCCAGTACTTC. As protein: CASSDFEETQYF.

This clone was seen a single time. The chain combines TRBV6-1 with TRBJ1-6; 12 nucleotides align to TRBD1. Trimming took 2 bases from V and 8 from J; bases not matched to a gene: 7. The CDR3 loop spans 17 amino acids. CDR1 and CDR2 from the germline V gene are MNHNS and SASEGT. The CDR3 region has the DNA TGTGCCAGCAGTGAACGCCGAGGGACAGGGGGCTATTCACCCCTCCACTTT. Residues: CASSERRGTGGYSPLHF.

The V call is TRBV19, the J call TRBJ2-1; 10 nucleotides match TRBD2. V gave up 4 bases and J gave up 1 base; unmatched junction bases: 4. CDR1 LNHDA and CDR2 SQIVND come from the germline V gene (reference sequence). The CDR3 has 16 residues. The CDR3 here is CASSRGAGGSYNEQFF. CDR3 DNA: TGTGCCAGTAGTAGAGGAGCGGGAGGGTCCTACAATGAGCAGTTCTTC.

This chain uses TRBV6-6 with TRBJ2-7; D is unclear. The germline gives CDR1 MNHNY, CDR2 SVGAGI (reference sequence). This CDR3 is built from 11 residues. V was cut by 8 bases and J by 3 bases, with 8 bases left in between. For the CDR3, the DNA is TGTGCCAGCCTCTTCGGCTACGAGCAGTACTTC. This gives the protein CASLFGYEQYF.

The CDR3 nucleotides are TGTGCTAGTGGTCCCCGAGGTTCTTACGAGCAGTACTTC. Translating it yields CASGPRGSYEQYF. The chain is built from TRBV12-5 and TRBJ2-7; no definite D call. Trimming shortened V by 5 bases and J by 4 bases, and 12 bases separated the two germline ends. CDR1 LGHNT and CDR2 FRNRAP come from the germline V gene. This CDR3 region has 13 residues.

The CDR3 sequence is CAWGTGVLAFF. The CDR3 DNA reads TGTGCCTGGGGAACAGGGGTCTTAGCTTTCTTT. The rearrangement uses TRBV30 and TRBJ1-1; 7 nucleotides match TRBD1. Trimming at V came to 5 bases and at J to 10 bases, leaving 7 bases not matched to a gene. CDR1 GTSNPN and CDR2 SVGIG come from the germline V gene (reference sequence). The CDR3 consists of 11 residues.

J is TRBJ2-2 and V is TRBV30; weak D call: TRBD1 (5 bases). In germline, CDR1 is GTSNPN, CDR2 SVGIG (reference sequence). The CDR3 totals 14 residues. V gave up 3 bases and J gave up 4 bases, with 12 bases separating them. CDR3 loop: CAWRPLGPTGELFF. In DNA, the CDR3 is TGTGCCTGGAGGCCCCTGGGGCCCACCGGGGAGCTGTTTTTT.